These 30 T cell receptor beta chains originate from one sample sequenced in a study of shared clonotypes between healthy human individuals. TCRdb's table, derived via immunoSEQ multiplex PCR, lists solely in-frame clones and lacks some. The repertoire has roughly 2,300,000 clones, 85% to 95% of them found once; the top ten carry 0.37%. The specimen was naive CD4+ T cells from PBMCs. Subset in this sample: CD45RA+ positively selected. All receptors derive from a man aged 18 to 30 in good health. Some clones in this sample may be carry-over from other donors' samples.

Points on this clone: Other DNA sequences in the same sample also yield this CDR3. This chain links TRBV29-1 with TRBJ1-2; 11 nucleotides line up with TRBD1. This CDR3 has 13 amino acids. CDR1 is SQVTM, CDR2 ANQGSEA, per germline. V trimming: 4 bases; J trimming: 4 bases; junction bases outside the gene matches: 2. CDR3 nucleotides: TGCAGCGTTGGAGGGACAGGGGGCTATGGCTACACCTTC. Amino acids: CSVGGTGGYGYTF.

As to this clone: Other DNA sequences of this sample code for an identical CDR3. This chain uses TRBV29-1 with TRBJ2-5; no definite D call. V lost 4 bases to trimming and J lost 2 bases, with 8 bases between them. Per germline, CDR1 SQVTM and CDR2 ANQGSEA. The CDR3 contains 12 residues. The CDR3 nucleotides read TGCAGCGTTGGGCGCGCTCAAGAGACCCAGTACTTC. Amino acid sequence: CSVGRAQETQYF.

A few counts support this clone. The chain employs TRBV5-1 and TRBJ1-5; D is ambiguous. Germline V lookup: CDR1 SGHRS, CDR2 YFSETQ. The CDR3 length is 13 residues. V lost 5 bases and J 4 bases, leaving 10 bases between the germline ends. CDR3 loop: CASRSGTNQPQHF. The CDR3 DNA reads TGCGCCAGCAGGTCGGGAACAAATCAGCCCCAGCATTTT.

The V call is TRBV4-1, the J call TRBJ2-3; 12 positions agree with TRBD1. This CDR3 has 18 amino acids. Germline V gene data show CDR1 as MGHRA and CDR2 as YSYEKL. V shed 3 bases, J shed 0 bases, and the junction held 7 bases outside the gene matches. The CDR3 nucleotides are TGCGCCAGCAGCCAGACGGGACAGGGGGCCTTTAGCACAGATACGCAGTATTTT. Amino acids: CASSQTGQGAFSTDTQYF.

The chain links TRBV5-1 to TRBJ2-5, with D perhaps matching TRBD2 (5 bases). The CDR3 runs to 13 residues. Per germline, CDR1 SGHRS and CDR2 YFSETQ. V lost 4 bases to trimming and J lost 5 bases, with 12 bases between them. CDR3 amino acids: CASSGATGETQYF. The CDR3 DNA is TGCGCCAGCAGCGGAGCGACGGGGGAGACCCAGTACTTC.

A remark on this clone: The sample carries other DNA sequences with the same CDR3. This chain joins TRBV18 and TRBJ2-5; D gene ambiguous. Trimming stripped 6 bases from V and 1 base from J, with 0 bases between. The germline V gene has CDR1 KGHSH and CDR2 LQKENI. This CDR3 comprises 10 residues. The CDR3 DNA reads TGTGCCAGCTCCCAAGAGACCCAGTACTTC. Protein product: CASSQETQYF.

This clone was observed once. The rearrangement joins TRBV7-3 to TRBJ2-1; D gene ambiguous. The CDR3 sequence is 15 residues long. Germline V lookup: CDR1 SGHTA, CDR2 FQGTGA. V was trimmed by 2 bases and J by 5 bases, leaving 13 bases between them. This CDR3 is CASSLERVLHNEQFF. In DNA form, the CDR3 reads TGTGCCAGCAGCTTAGAGCGAGTTCTACACAATGAGCAGTTCTTC.

V gene TRBV5-1 combines with J gene TRBJ2-3; TRBD2 agrees at 11 bases. The CDR3 loop spans 17 amino acids. J gave up 3 bases and V 0 bases, and 6 bases lay outside the gene matches. The V gene's germline CDR1 is SGHRS and CDR2 YFSETQ. CDR3 loop: CASSLEVSGRATDTQYF. DNA for the CDR3: TGCGCCAGCAGCTTGGAGGTTAGCGGGAGGGCAACAGATACGCAGTATTTT. The full variable domain, completed using reference TRBV5-1 and TRBJ2-3, is KAGVTQTPRYLIKTRGQQVTLSCSPISGHRSVSWYQQTPGQGLQFLFEYFSETQRNKGNFPGRFSGRQFSNSRSEMNVSTLELGDSALYLCASSLEVSGRATDTQYFGPGTRLTVL.

Remarks on this clone: Other DNA sequences in the same sample also yield this CDR3. The genes are TRBV5-1 and TRBJ1-5; D remains unclear. V lost 0 bases and J lost 7, with 14 bases in between. The CDR3 extends over 15 amino acids. Germline CDR1 and CDR2: SGHRS and YFSETQ. Here the CDR3 reads CASSLDGVGNQPQHF. As DNA, the CDR3 is TGCGCCAGCAGCTTGGACGGCGTGGGGAACCAGCCCCAGCATTTT.

CDR3 DNA: TGTGCCTGGAGTGTATCCGAGGGGAGGGAGCAGTTCTTC. Translation gives CAWSVSEGREQFF. The chain uses TRBV30 and TRBJ2-1, with a possible D match to TRBD2 (6 bases). The CDR3 is 13 residues long. Germline loops: CDR1 GTSNPN, CDR2 SVGIG (reference sequence). The V and J ends lost 0 bases and 10 bases respectively, with 13 bases between them.

The chain couples TRBV2 to TRBJ2-7, with D possibly matching TRBD1 (5 bases). The CDR3 length is 16 residues. Per the germline V gene, CDR1 is SNHLY and CDR2 is FYNNEI. V was shortened by 4 bases and J by 7 bases, with 23 bases between the two germline ends. CDR3 in DNA: TGTGCCAGCAGTGTAGGTTGGGGCGGTACGAAAAGAGAGCAGTACTTC. It translates to CASSVGWGGTKREQYF.

With respect to this clone: Different DNA sequences within this sample yield the same CDR3. The rearrangement joins TRBV9 to TRBJ2-1; no reliable D call. The germline V and J ends were trimmed by 0 bases and 9 bases, with 7 bases remaining between them. The CDR3 sequence is 12 residues long. Germline CDR1 SGDLS, CDR2 YYNGEE. The CDR3 DNA sequence: TGTGCCAGCAGCGTAGATACTGGTGAGCAGTTCTTC. The encoded protein is CASSVDTGEQFF.

CDR3 coding DNA: TGTGCCAGCACCCACGCTCGACAGGGTCATGGCTACACCTTC. It encodes CASTHARQGHGYTF. V usage is TRBV6-5 and J usage is TRBJ1-2, with 7 bases aligning to TRBD1. After removal of 7 bases from V and 6 bases from J, the junction contained 11 bases not matched to a gene. Germline CDR1 is MNHEY and CDR2 is SVGAGI. The CDR3 consists of 14 residues.

The CDR3 here is CSATREGYTF. The CDR3 region has the DNA TGCAGTGCTACGAGGGAGGGCTACACCTTC. This chain connects TRBV20-1 to TRBJ1-2; unclear D gene. The CDR3 consists of 10 residues. The V end was cut by 4 bases, the J end by 8 bases, with 8 bases between. CDR1 is DFQATT and CDR2 is SNEGSKA in the germline V gene (reference sequence).

In the case of this clone: One end of the junction is discordant with germline, which a read error may explain. V is TRBV5-4 and J is TRBJ2-1; no clear D gene. The germline CDR1 and CDR2 sequences are SGHNT and YYREEE (reference sequence). The CDR3 is made up of 14 amino acids. The CDR3 reads CVSSPPTEYNEQFF. CDR3 DNA sequence: TGTGTCAGCAGCCCACCGACGGAATACAATGAGCAGTTCTTC.

The chain employs TRBV15 and TRBJ2-1, with a weak D call TRBD1 (6 bases). The CDR3 loop spans 15 amino acids. V shed 0 bases and J shed 6 bases, with 12 bases lying between them. From germline, CDR1 is LNHNV and CDR2 YYDKDF (reference sequence). This CDR3 is CATSREGGVLNEQFF. The CDR3 bases are TGTGCCACCAGCAGAGAAGGGGGAGTCCTCAATGAGCAGTTCTTC. Full variable domain (rest looked up from reference TRBV15 and TRBJ2-1): DAMVIQNPRYQVTQFGKPVTLSCSQTLNHNVMYWYQQKSSQAPKLLFHYYDKDFNNEADTPDNFQSRRPNTSFCFLDIRSPGLGDTAMYLCATSREGGVLNEQFFGPGTRLTVL.

The chain joins TRBV13 to TRBJ1-2, with a weak D call TRBD1 (5 bases). With 7 bases removed from V and 4 bases from J, the gap between germline ends came to 16 bases. The CDR3 runs to 14 residues. Per the germline V gene, CDR1 is PRHDT and CDR2 is FYEKMQ (reference sequence). CDR3 in amino acids: CASTNRGGSYGYTF. CDR3 in DNA: TGTGCCAGCACGAATCGCGGGGGATCCTATGGCTACACCTTC.

The J gene is TRBJ1-4, the V gene TRBV5-1, with a weak D call TRBD1 (5 bases). The CDR3 length is 16 residues. Germline V gene data show CDR1 as SGHRS and CDR2 as YFSETQ. Deletions cut 3 bases from V and 3 bases from J, with 15 bases between. This chain's CDR3 is CASSWSGTDANEKLFF. The DNA for the CDR3 is TGCGCCAGCAGCTGGTCGGGGACGGACGCTAATGAAAAACTGTTTTTT.

The rearrangement links TRBV28 to TRBJ1-3; D gene unclear. V was clipped by 2 bases and J by 2 bases, with 13 bases between them. The CDR3 has 16 residues. Germline V CDR1 and CDR2: MDHEN, SYDVKM. CDR3 in amino acids: CASSLKVPTTGNTIYF. The CDR3 DNA follows: TGTGCCAGCAGTTTAAAGGTCCCAACCACTGGAAACACCATATATTTT. The variable domain in full, completed from reference TRBV28 and TRBJ1-3, reads DVKVTQSSRYLVKRTGEKVFLECVQDMDHENMFWYRQDPGLGLRLIYFSYDVKMKEKGDIPEGYSVSREKKERFSLILESASTNQTSMYLCASSLKVPTTGNTIYFGEGSWLTVV.

This sequence joins TRBV9 and TRBJ2-7; D is perhaps TRBD2 (5 bases). The CDR3 runs to 14 residues. Looked up from germline, CDR1 is SGDLS and CDR2 is YYNGEE. V lost 0 bases to trimming and J lost 7 bases, with 14 bases between them. CDR3 loop: CASSVGGLAGEQYF. In nucleotides, the CDR3 is TGTGCCAGCAGCGTAGGAGGGCTGGCAGGTGAGCAGTACTTC.

The chain combines TRBV9 with TRBJ1-3, with TRBD1 matching 7 bases. V shed 4 bases, J shed 0 bases, and the junction held 4 bases outside the gene matches. The CDR3 is made up of 15 amino acids. Germline lookup yields CDR1 SGDLS and CDR2 YYNGEE. CDR3 loop: CASSQQGSSGNTIYF. The CDR3 nucleotides read TGTGCCAGCAGCCAACAGGGGAGCTCTGGAAACACCATATATTTT.

This chain links TRBV28 with TRBJ2-3; the match to TRBD2 covers 12 bases. Germline loops: CDR1 MDHEN, CDR2 SYDVKM. The CDR3 sequence is 16 residues long. V gave up 9 bases and J gave up 3 bases; unmatched junction bases: 10. CDR3 loop: CASSTTSGRKTDTQYF. CDR3 DNA sequence: TGTGCCAGTTCGACGACTAGCGGGAGAAAGACAGATACGCAGTATTTT.

The chain couples TRBV5-1 to TRBJ2-1; a possible D gene is TRBD2 (6 bases). CDR1 is SGHRS, CDR2 YFSETQ, per germline. This CDR3 contains 17 residues. V was shortened by 4 bases and J by 0 bases, with 17 bases between the two germline ends. The CDR3 here is CASSAILADPSYNEQFF. The CDR3 DNA reads as TGCGCCAGCAGCGCCATTTTAGCGGACCCCTCCTACAATGAGCAGTTCTTC.

Concerning this clone: Other DNA sequences in the same sample also yield this CDR3. CDR3 nucleotides: TGTGCCAGCAGCCGAGCGGGTGGCAATCAGCCCCAGCATTTT. Translating it yields CASSRAGGNQPQHF. This sequence joins TRBV7-9 and TRBJ1-5, with D unclear. The CDR3 has 14 amino acids. The germline CDR1 and CDR2 sequences are SEHNR and FQNEAQ (reference sequence). V was pared by 5 bases and J by 2 bases, with 10 bases between.

The chain uses TRBV10-3 and TRBJ2-3; D tentatively reads TRBD1 or TRBD2 (5 bases each). CDR1 ENHRY and CDR2 SYGVKD come from the germline V gene. V lost 3 bases, J lost 0 bases, and 16 bases lay in between. The CDR3 contains 17 residues. CDR3 loop: CAISDLGTQTSTDTQYF. In DNA form, the CDR3 reads TGTGCCATCAGTGATCTCGGGACGCAAACTAGCACAGATACGCAGTATTTT.

V gene TRBV6-1 combines with J gene TRBJ2-3; TRBD2 matches 8 bases. The CDR3 has 14 amino acids. With 6 bases clipped from V and 0 bases from J, the junction kept 2 bases outside the gene matches. CDR1 is MNHNS and CDR2 is SASEGT in the germline V gene. The CDR3 sequence is CASSGRESTDTQYF. The CDR3 DNA reads TGTGCCAGCAGCGGGAGGGAAAGCACAGATACGCAGTATTTT.

The V call is TRBV18, the J call TRBJ2-5; 8 bases match TRBD1. V was clipped by 3 bases and J by 1 base; unmatched bases: 4. The CDR3 is made up of 15 amino acids. From germline, CDR1 is KGHSH and CDR2 LQKENI. CDR3: CASSPGTGAQETQYF. Here the CDR3 DNA reads TGTGCCAGCTCACCCGGGACAGGTGCCCAAGAGACCCAGTACTTC.

Remarks on this clone: Distinct nucleotide sequences in the sample also encode this CDR3. CDR3 residues: CAISERENYGYTF. Written as DNA, the CDR3 is TGTGCCATCAGTGAAAGGGAGAACTATGGCTACACCTTC. V usage is TRBV10-3 and J usage is TRBJ1-2; D is unresolved. Germline values: CDR1 ENHRY, CDR2 SYGVKD. CDR3 length: 13 residues. Trimming took 3 bases from V and 2 from J, leaving 7 bases between them.

The V call is TRBV2, the J call TRBJ1-2; D remains unclear. The CDR3 is made up of 13 amino acids. CDR1 is SNHLY and CDR2 is FYNNEI in the germline V gene. For the CDR3, the DNA is TGTGTCCGGACCCCGGAGGACAACTATGGCTACACCTTC. Its translation: CVRTPEDNYGYTF.

To note about this clone: Other DNA sequences within the sample encode an identical CDR3. As DNA, the CDR3 is TGTGCCAGCAGTTTGTTGCGAGGCGAGCAGTACTTC. It is translated as CASSLLRGEQYF. V usage is TRBV28 and J usage is TRBJ2-7; unclear D gene. With 3 bases removed from V and 6 bases from J, the gap between germline ends came to 9 bases. Germline V lookup: CDR1 MDHEN, CDR2 SYDVKM. The CDR3 consists of 12 residues. Using reference TRBV28 and TRBJ2-7 for the parts outside the CDR3, the full variable domain is DVKVTQSSRYLVKRTGEKVFLECVQDMDHENMFWYRQDPGLGLRLIYFSYDVKMKEKGDIPEGYSVSREKKERFSLILESASTNQTSMYLCASSLLRGEQYFGPGTRLTVT.